These T cell receptor beta chains were read from a single sample in a study of blood T cell repertoires in COVID-19. Repertoires were generated with immunoSEQ multiplex PCR, while TCRdb's copy carries only in-frame clones and drops some. The data hold 200,000 to 250,000 clones, with approximately 85% observed a single time. The sample consisted of peripheral blood. Receptors were obtained from a woman over 75 with COVID-19, enrolled during active disease. Both conserved end residues are part of each CDR3. Fields, in order: V gene, clone size, D gene, J gene, CDR3 protein, CDR3 DNA. D genes are given only for firm matches. Some rows have no size entry. The others give once, few or many, or a class for an expanded clone.

TRBV5-1	-	-	TRBJ2-3	CASSLDGARGTDTQYF	TGCGCCAGCAGCCTGGATGGAGCCCGGGGCACAGATACGCAGTATTTT
TRBV2	-	TRBD1	TRBJ2-2	CASSGQGSVGELFF	TGTGCCAGCAGTGGACAGGGGTCCGTCGGGGAGCTGTTTTTT
TRBV27	-	-	TRBJ1-4	CASSLQGINEKLFF	TGTGCCAGCAGTTTACAGGGGATTAATGAAAAACTGTTTTTT
TRBV19	-	-	TRBJ2-7	CASRRDSLTYEQYF	TGTGCCAGTCGGAGGGACAGCCTAACCTACGAGCAGTACTTC
TRBV5-1	once	-	TRBJ2-5	CASSGPGHGQETQYF	TGCGCCAGCAGCGGACCGGGACACGGCCAAGAGACCCAGTACTTC
TRBV29-1	-	-	TRBJ2-3	CSAHLGADTQYF	TGCAGCGCCCACCTAGGGGCAGATACGCAGTATTTT
TRBV27	-	-	TRBJ2-2	CASIGGGLAVNTGELFF	TGTGCCAGCATTGGGGGGGGGCTAGCGGTGAACACCGGGGAGCTGTTTTTT
TRBV6-1	-	TRBD1	TRBJ1-2	CASSDRDRGHGYTF	TGTGCCAGCAGTGATAGGGACAGGGGCCATGGCTACACCTTC
TRBV6-5	-	-	TRBJ2-5	CASTKTGGETQYF	TGTGCCAGCACCAAGACAGGTGGGGAGACCCAGTACTTC
TRBV20-1	-	-	TRBJ2-1	CSASTQVGGEQFF	TGCAGTGCTAGTACGCAGGTTGGAGGTGAGCAGTTCTTC
TRBV4-1	once	-	TRBJ1-2	CASSQGRTVNYGYTF	TGCGCCAGCAGCCAAGGGAGGACAGTTAACTATGGCTACACCTTC
TRBV28	-	-	TRBJ1-2	CASTHSAPNYGYTF	TGTGCCAGCACCCATTCAGCGCCCAACTATGGCTACACCTTC
TRBV28	-	-	TRBJ2-7	CASRGPGSYEQYF	TGTGCCAGCAGAGGACCCGGGAGCTACGAGCAGTACTTC
TRBV28	once	-	TRBJ2-7	CASSSASESYEQYF	TGTGCCAGCAGTTCCGCTAGCGAGTCCTACGAGCAGTACTTC
TRBV4-3	-	-	TRBJ2-1	CASSQYPPATVSSYNEQFF	TGCGCCAGCAGCCAATATCCCCCCGCGACTGTGAGCTCCTACAATGAGCAGTTCTTC
TRBV6-5	-	TRBD2	TRBJ2-5	CASRGRDYKETQYF	TGTGCCAGCAGGGGCCGGGACTACAAAGAGACCCAGTACTTC
TRBV2	-	-	TRBJ2-5	CASSLGETQYF	TGTGCCAGCAGCCTCGGTGAGACCCAGTACTTC
TRBV29-1	few	TRBD2	TRBJ2-1	CSTSGGPNEQFF	TGCAGTACTAGCGGGGGGCCCAATGAGCAGTTCTTC
TRBV10-3	-	-	TRBJ2-7	CAISDARDTSYEQYF	TGTGCCATCAGTGACGCCCGGGACACCTCCTACGAGCAGTACTTC
TRBV20-1	-	-	TRBJ1-2	CSRIRDSYTF	TGCAGTCGAATCAGGGATAGCTACACCTTC
TRBV30	once	-	TRBJ1-1	CAWTPGTTQAFF	TGTGCCTGGACCCCGGGAACTACCCAAGCTTTCTTT
TRBV7-3	-	TRBD2	TRBJ2-7	CASSFAGEGYEQYF	TGTGCCAGCAGCTTTGCGGGAGAGGGCTACGAGCAGTACTTC
TRBV2	few	TRBD1	TRBJ1-2	CASRETGNYGYTF	TGTGCCAGCAGAGAGACAGGGAACTATGGCTACACCTTC
TRBV2	-	TRBD1	TRBJ1-5	CASRAGQGNNQPQHF	TGTGCCAGCAGGGCCGGACAGGGGAACAATCAGCCCCAGCATTTT
TRBV5-1	-	-	TRBJ1-1	CASREQGPRTEAFF	TGCGCCAGCAGGGAACAGGGACCGAGGACTGAAGCTTTCTTT
TRBV5-1	-	TRBD1	TRBJ1-2	CASSLFSGGRGYGYTF	TGCGCCAGCAGTCTTTTCTCAGGGGGTAGAGGTTACGGCTACACCTTC
TRBV5-1	-	-	TRBJ2-7	CASSLAGTYYEQYF	TGCGCCAGCAGCTTGGCCGGGACTTATTACGAGCAGTACTTC
TRBV19	many	-	TRBJ1-2	CASSIDGLGRRKFTF	TGTGCCAGTAGTATAGACGGACTCGGCAGGAGGAAGTTCACCTTC
TRBV28	-	-	TRBJ1-3	CASSLDPSTTIYF	TGTGCCAGCAGTTTAGATCCCAGTACCACCATATATTTT
TRBV4-1	few	-	TRBJ2-2	CASSQVQTNTGELFF	TGCGCCAGCAGCCAAGTCCAGACGAACACCGGGGAGCTGTTTTTT
TRBV28	-	TRBD1	TRBJ1-1	CASSWGQSYEAFF	TGTGCCAGCAGTTGGGGACAGTCCTATGAAGCTTTCTTT
TRBV5-4	-	TRBD1	TRBJ1-1	CASSPGQGAYTEAFF	TGTGCCAGCAGCCCAGGACAGGGGGCATACACTGAAGCTTTCTTT
TRBV21-1	-	-	TRBJ2-2	CASSKARTTGELFF	TGTGCCAGCAGCAAAGCGCGAACGACCGGGGAGCTGTTTTTT
TRBV19	-	-	TRBJ1-1	CASPGRGRTEAFF	TGTGCCAGTCCCGGGAGGGGACGGACTGAAGCTTTCTTT
TRBV6-1	-	TRBD1	TRBJ1-4	CASSEPGGAGGYEKLFF	TGTGCCAGCAGTGAACCCGGGGGTGCAGGGGGCTATGAAAAACTGTTTTTT
TRBV19	-	-	TRBJ1-1	CASDPRVGNLGNTEAFF	TGTGCCAGCGACCCCCGGGTCGGGAACCTTGGGAACACTGAAGCTTTCTTT
TRBV5-1	-	-	TRBJ2-2	CASSLGTQGGELFF	TGCGCCAGCAGCTTGGGGACTCAAGGGGGGGAGCTGTTTTTT
TRBV25-1	-	-	TRBJ2-7	CASSKTSEQYF	TGTGCCAGCAGTAAAACCAGCGAGCAGTACTTC
TRBV10-1	-	-	TRBJ2-7	CASKRVGVDEQYF	TGCGCCAGCAAGAGGGTCGGCGTCGATGAGCAGTACTTC
TRBV3-1/TRBV3-2	-	-	TRBJ1-4	CASSQRGSNEKLFF	TGTGCCAGCAGCCAACGGGGTTCCAATGAAAAACTGTTTTTT